These 13 T cell receptor beta chains share one sample of origin, sequenced in a study of shared clonotypes between healthy human individuals. Profiled with immunoSEQ multiplex PCR; TCRdb holds only in-frame clones, not every one. The repertoire has 2 million to 2.5 million clones, just under 95% of them found once; the top ten carry 0.3% to 0.4%. The sequenced sample was naive CD4+ T cells from PBMCs. Subset in this sample: CD45RA+ positively selected. All receptors derive from a man aged 18 to 29 in good health. Some clones in this sample may be carry-over from other donors' samples.

The chain combines TRBV5-1 with TRBJ1-1; no firm D call. Germline V CDR1 and CDR2: SGHRS, YFSETQ. Trimming removed 2 bases from V and 0 bases from J, with 11 bases in between. There are 15 residues in the CDR3. The CDR3 region is CASSFTLRMNTEAFF. The CDR3 coding sequence is TGCGCCAGCAGCTTTACACTAAGGATGAACACTGAAGCTTTCTTT.

This clone was seen a single time. V gene TRBV29-1 combines with J gene TRBJ1-2; D remains unclear. The CDR3 runs to 12 residues. Germline V gene lookup returns CDR1 SQVTM and CDR2 ANQGSEA. V lost 4 bases and J 4 bases, leaving 10 bases between the germline ends. CDR3: CSVGTAAYGYTF. CDR3 bases: TGCAGCGTTGGTACGGCGGCCTATGGCTACACCTTC.

About this clone: The same CDR3 arises from other DNA sequences in this sample as well. V is TRBV7-9 and J is TRBJ1-2; 7 nucleotides align to TRBD1. The CDR3 loop spans 13 amino acids. V lost 1 base to trimming and J lost 4 bases; unmatched junction nucleotides: 0. Germline loops: CDR1 SEHNR, CDR2 FQNEAQ (reference sequence). CDR3 protein: CASSLEGAYGYTF. The CDR3, as DNA: TGTGCCAGCAGCTTAGAGGGGGCCTATGGCTACACCTTC.

CDR3 protein: CASSPTGSISNQPQHF. The CDR3 nucleotides are TGTGCCAGCTCCCCGACCGGGTCGATTAGCAATCAGCCCCAGCATTTT. This sequence joins TRBV18 and TRBJ1-5; no definite D call. The CDR3 length is 16 residues. Germline CDR1 and CDR2: KGHSH and LQKENI. V was cut by 6 bases and J by 0 bases, with 15 bases left in between.

This chain connects TRBV11-2 to TRBJ2-1; D gene ambiguous. The CDR3 length is 14 residues. The ends were cut back, 1 base at V and 7 bases at J, with 11 bases in the middle. Germline V gene data show CDR1 as SGHAT and CDR2 as FQNNGV. In nucleotides, the CDR3 is TGTGCCAGCAGCTTAGTTCCTGGCCATAATGAGCAGTTCTTC. Its protein product is CASSLVPGHNEQFF.

The CDR3 protein is CASSEWPGTGELFF. The CDR3 coding sequence is TGTGCCAGCAGTGAATGGCCAGGCACCGGGGAGCTGTTTTTT. The V gene is TRBV6-1, the J gene TRBJ2-2; D is ambiguous. The V end was cut by 2 bases, the J end by 4 bases, with 8 bases between. CDR1 is MNHNS, CDR2 SASEGT, per germline. This CDR3 contains 14 residues.

The chain joins TRBV9 to TRBJ1-2; 7 bases are shared with TRBD1. The length of the CDR3 is 13 residues. V lost 6 bases and J lost 2; bases outside the gene matches: 4. CDR1 is SGDLS and CDR2 is YYNGEE in the germline V gene. CDR3: CASTLTGNYGYTF. CDR3 DNA sequence: TGTGCCAGCACCCTGACAGGGAACTATGGCTACACCTTC.

This chain joins TRBV28 and TRBJ1-1; D is perhaps TRBD1 (5 bases). Germline CDR1 is MDHEN and CDR2 is SYDVKM. V was pared by 5 bases and J by 0 bases, with 16 bases between. This CDR3 has 16 residues. The CDR3 region is CASSGGSILLNTEAFF. Written as DNA, the CDR3 is TGTGCCAGCAGTGGGGGGTCGATACTTTTGAACACTGAAGCTTTCTTT.

The chain is built from TRBV13 and TRBJ2-4, with no clear D. V lost 1 base and J lost 1, with 5 bases in between. The CDR3 totals 14 residues. CDR1 and CDR2 from the germline V gene are PRHDT and FYEKMQ (reference sequence). DNA of the CDR3: TGTGCCAGCAGCTTAGCCCCGGCCAAAAACATTCAGTACTTC. Translation: CASSLAPAKNIQYF. The variable domain in full, with the rest retrieved from reference TRBV13 and TRBJ2-4, is AAGVIQSPRHLIKEKRETATLKCYPIPRHDTVYWYQQGPGQDPQFLISFYEKMQSDKGSIPDRFSAQQFSDYHSELNMSSLELGDSALYFCASSLAPAKNIQYFGAGTRLSVL.

The chain recombines TRBV5-1 with TRBJ2-3; 13 bases map to TRBD2. CDR1 is SGHRS, CDR2 YFSETQ, per germline. The CDR3 runs to 17 residues. Unmatched junction bases numbered 12, after V lost 4 bases and J lost 7 bases. CDR3 in amino acids: CASSVGLAGTWANTQYF. The DNA for the CDR3 is TGCGCCAGCAGCGTGGGACTAGCGGGAACGTGGGCCAATACGCAGTATTTT.

The rearrangement joins TRBV7-2 to TRBJ1-5; 11 bases line up with TRBD1. Germline-derived CDR1 and CDR2 are SGHTA and FQGNSA. Trimming took 6 bases from V and 6 from J; bases not matched to a gene: 4. CDR3 length: 14 residues. The CDR3 sequence: CASSWTGGPQPQHF. In DNA, the CDR3 is TGTGCCAGCAGTTGGACAGGGGGCCCTCAGCCCCAGCATTTT.

In this sample, this clone turned up once. This rearrangement joins TRBV5-6 to TRBJ1-2; 7 nucleotides line up with TRBD1. The CDR3 spans 13 residues. Germline lookup yields CDR1 SGHDT and CDR2 YYEEEE. Trimming cost V 4 bases and J 4 bases; bases outside gene matches: 4. The CDR3 nucleotides read TGTGCCAGCAGCCAGTCAGGGGGCTATGGCTACACCTTC. This translates into CASSQSGGYGYTF. The full variable domain, with the rest looked up from reference TRBV5-6 and TRBJ1-2, is DAGVTQSPTHLIKTRGQQVTLRCSPKSGHDTVSWYQQALGQGPQFIFQYYEEEERQRGNFPDRFSGHQFPNYSSELNVNALLLGDSALYLCASSQSGGYGYTFGSGTRLTVV.

About this clone itself: Other DNA sequences in the sample encode the same CDR3. The chain uses TRBV28 and TRBJ2-5, with 14 bases that match TRBD2. The J call may be in error: the DNA end matches TRBJ2-7 better. Germline-derived CDR1 and CDR2 are MDHEN and SYDVKM. The CDR3 loop spans 15 amino acids. CDR3 amino acids: CASSSGTSGSYEQYF. CDR3 in DNA: TGTGCCAGCAGTTCCGGGACTAGCGGGAGTTACGAGCAGTACTTC.